The clone carrying this T cell receptor (beta chain) was seen ten or more times. Its matching antigen is unknown. This sample was taken from a study of T cell repertoires in cytomegalovirus infection. Turning to the study itself: It was the public TCR beta signatures that indicated both CMV infection and matching HLA type.

V lost 2 bases to trimming and J lost 5 bases, with 12 bases between them. The germline V gene has CDR1 MDHEN and CDR2 SYDVKM. The CDR3 is 15 amino acids. Study-level results: In two of eight donors, the top clonotype was HLA-C-restricted CMV-specific.

MiXCR was run by TCRdb on the reads, yielding one entry per CDR3 protein. The sample shows about 230,000 distinct CDR3 sequences, around 6.6% of them seen only once. This receptor was obtained from a human donor in good health (CMV status not recorded). Some clones in this sample may be carry-over from other donors' samples. The V gene is TRBV28, the J gene TRBJ1-4, with D uncertain. The specimen sequenced was PBMCs. The CDR3 DNA reads as TGTGCCAGCAGTTTAGGAGGCGCTCGGAATGAAAAACTGTTTTTT. Its translation: CASSLGGARNEKLFF.